The entry that follows covers one T cell receptor beta chain sequence. Antigen: not known. Researchers used the Oncomine TCR Beta short-read assay to sequence DNA from cultured CD4+ T cells. TCRdb re-called the PCR reads through MiXCR, storing one row per CDR3 protein. The data show about 11,000 distinct CDR3 sequences, 54% seen once. This specimen belongs to a study of vaccination and CD4 T cells after COVID-19. Study background: Two of the convalescents were Hispanic, and the group consisted of six males and four females. Culture controls were given either a CEFX pool, an HIV-1 Nef pool, or no peptide.

Treatment noted: roughly ten-day PBMC culture with coronavirus spike peptide pools or control peptides (ViraFEST assay). First, ViraFEST expanded antigen-specific T cells with peptide pools, and next it sequenced the TCRs. Approximately 1.8 million PBMCs per well were cultured with 7.5 to 10 IU/ml IL-2 and about 10 ug/ml peptide pools. CDR1 SNHLY and CDR2 FYNNEI come from the germline V gene. This CDR3 is built from 16 residues. V dropped 0 bases and J dropped 4 bases, with 13 bases sitting between them. The chain employs TRBV2 and TRBJ1-3, with a weak D call TRBD1 (6 bases). The clonotype comes from a human donor who had recovered from COVID-19. Source material: CD4+ T cells from blood, cultured in vitro. The CDR3 nucleotides are TGTGCCAGCAGTGAAGCGGGGGGCGCGGCAGGAAACACCATATATTTT. Its protein is CASSEAGGAAGNTIYF.